This TCR beta chain was captured by sequencing in a study of cytomegalovirus exposure and HLA in healthy donors. Regarding the study as a whole: Rare sequences made up most TCRs, while some public TCRs were found in many donors.

The trim removed 5 bases at V and 1 base at J, leaving 8 bases unmatched. The V gene's germline CDR1 is SGHTA and CDR2 FQGNSA. This CDR3 is built from 15 residues. Assay: immunoSEQ multiplex PCR; the TCRdb copy retains only in-frame clones and omits some. The repertoire holds under 200,000 clones, with roughly 91% as singletons. As concerns this clone: No antigen is known for it.

Sequencing used PBMCs. The chain combines TRBV7-2 with TRBJ2-7, with 7 bases fitting TRBD2. This clonotype was obtained from a woman aged 18-29 years in good health and CMV-seropositive. DNA of the CDR3: TGTGCCAGCAGCCCGGGGGGTACAGGTTCCTACGAGCAGTACTTC. Its translation: CASSPGGTGSYEQYF.